This TCR beta chain is from a study of Tregs in tolerant kidney transplant recipients. Clones were read by immunoSEQ multiplex PCR, and TCRdb kept only the in-frame ones, dropping some. The table shows some 100,000 clones, with almost 95% occurring only once. The study, taken as a whole, reports: Few patients were studied, so findings need validation in larger groups.

The CDR3 extends over 14 amino acids. Per the germline V gene, CDR1 is SGHTA and CDR2 is FQGTGA. V lost 0 bases and J lost 8; bases outside the gene matches: 3. Details on this clone: Its antigen is unknown.

The rearrangement links TRBV7-3 to TRBJ2-2; 7 positions agree with TRBD2. The clonotype was recovered from a human donor in good health. Sequenced material: CD4+ T cells from blood. This CDR3 reads CASSLTRGLGELFF. The CDR3 DNA is TGTGCCAGCAGCTTAACAAGGGGACTAGGGGAGCTGTTTTTT. The complete variable domain, with remaining parts taken from reference TRBV7-3 and TRBJ2-2, reads GAGVSQTPSNKVTEKGKYVELRCDPISGHTALYWYRQSLGQGPEFLIYFQGTGAADDSGLPNDRFFAVRPEGSVSTLKIQRTERGDSAVYLCASSLTRGLGELFFGEGSRLTVL.